This T cell receptor (beta chain) was identified in a study of type 1 regulatory T cells. Study as a whole: This in vitro CD4 product, T-allo10, is enriched for Tr1 cells and alloantigen-specific.

Relative to its sample, this clonotype is medium-sized. Its antigen is unknown. TCRdb ran MiXCR on the reads and lists one entry per CDR3 protein. In the table there are around 23,000 distinct CDR3 sequences, more than 45% of which are singletons. This clonotype was sampled from a human donor in good health. Material: cultured T cells, either the whole culture or a sorted T cell fraction (not recorded which).

DNA for the CDR3: TGCGCCAGCAGCTCCGGGACAGGATCGAACACCGGGGAGCTGTTTTTT. It yields the protein CASSSGTGSNTGELFF. This chain links TRBV5-1 with TRBJ2-2; 8 bases fit TRBD1. This CDR3 region has 16 residues. J was trimmed by 0 bases and V by 3 bases; bases with no gene match: 4. CDR1 is SGHRS, CDR2 YFSETQ, per germline. Filled out from reference TRBV5-1 and TRBJ2-2, the complete variable domain reads KAGVTQTPRYLIKTRGQQVTLSCSPISGHRSVSWYQQTPGQGLQFLFEYFSETQRNKGNFPGRFSGRQFSNSRSEMNVSTLELGDSALYLCASSSGTGSNTGELFFGEGSRLTVL.